One sample yielded the 20 T cell receptor beta chains listed below, sequenced in a study of T cell clonality in common variable immunodeficiency (dated by TCRdb to between 2014 and 2017). The library was made by the immunoSEQ multiplex PCR assay. TCRdb took over this immuneACCESS table, retaining in-frame rearrangements with V and J assigned. Such tables are incomplete; in checked studies, under half of the missing clones stem from an unresolved V gene, and the remainder is unexplained. The sample has under 50,000 clones on record, with no singletons. The ten largest make up 0.68% of the sample. Sequencing was performed on peripheral blood mononuclear cells. The receptor source for this set is a person aged 18-69 years in good health.

This clone was found many times. The read ends 3 residues early relative to the CDR3; the germline J gene fills the gap. The V and J genes are TRBV20-1 and TRBJ2-2, with a weak D call TRBD2 (6 bases). The CDR3 length is 16 residues. CDR1 and CDR2 (germline): DFQATT, SNEGSKA (reference sequence). Trimming left V 3 bases short and J 1 base short, with 15 bases between. The CDR3 is CSARAFGGQNTGELFF. The covered CDR3 bases are TGCAGTGCTAGGGCCTTCGGAGGGCAGAACACCGGGGAG.

This clone occurred many times. From the germline J gene comes the end of the CDR3, since the read stops 3 residues before it. The rearrangement joins TRBV28 to TRBJ1-1; D is undetermined. Trimming took 3 bases from V and 1 from J, leaving 12 bases between them. Germline values: CDR1 MDHEN, CDR2 SYDVKM. The CDR3 is 15 amino acids. The covered CDR3 bases are TGTGCCAGCAGTTTTTCACAGCCGAGGAACACTGAA. It is translated as CASSFSQPRNTE. The whole CDR3 sequence reads CASSFSQPRNTEAFF.

The table lists this clone with many counts. The CDR3 end is not reached by the read, which stops 3 residues before it; the germline J gene fills it in. This chain uses TRBV7-8 with TRBJ2-1, with 11 positions matching TRBD2. Germline CDR1 SGHVS, CDR2 FQNEAQ. This CDR3 is built from 16 residues. V dropped 5 bases and J dropped 5; count of bases not matched to a gene: 8. The sequenced CDR3 bases are TGTGCCAGCAGCCTTAGGGGACTAGCGGTCCACAATGAG. Protein: CASSLRGLAVHNE. The whole CDR3 reads CASSLRGLAVHNEQFF.

In this sample, this clone turned up many times. The read comes to an end 3 residues before the CDR3 does, leaving the germline J gene to fill in the end. The chain combines TRBV5-1 with TRBJ2-1, with 11 bases fitting TRBD2. The germline gives CDR1 SGHRS, CDR2 YFSETQ. With V trimmed by 0 bases and J by 0 bases, 5 bases remained unmatched. The CDR3 is made up of 18 amino acids. CDR3 DNA, as far as it was read: TGCGCCAGCAGCTTGGGACTAGCGGGAATCAGCTCCTACAATGAG. It encodes CASSLGLAGISSYNE. The entire CDR3 reads CASSLGLAGISSYNEQFF.

This clone has only a few counts. Read data end 3 residues before the CDR3 end; the end is taken from the germline J gene. The chain has TRBV20-1 and TRBJ1-5, with D uncertain. Trimming cost V 1 base and J 4 bases, with 5 bases left between them. The CDR3 is made up of 12 amino acids. Germline V gene lookup returns CDR1 DFQATT and CDR2 SNEGSKA (reference sequence). This CDR3 reads CSARASNQPQHF. The sequenced part of the CDR3 DNA is TGCAGTGCTAGAGCGTCGAATCAGCCC.

This clone was recorded many times. The sequenced fragment ends 3 residues before the CDR3 boundary, so the rest is inferred from the germline J gene. The chain carries TRBV28 and TRBJ2-4; no firm D call. This CDR3 has 14 residues. The ends were cut back, 7 bases at V and 0 bases at J, with 10 bases in the middle. Germline V gene data show CDR1 as MDHEN and CDR2 as SYDVKM. CDR3 DNA (partial): TGTGCCAGCATTTCAGGCCTAGCCAAAAACATT. It encodes CASISGLAKNI. The whole CDR3 protein reads CASISGLAKNIQYF. Filled out from reference TRBV28 and TRBJ2-4, the complete variable domain reads DVKVTQSSRYLVKRTGEKVFLECVQDMDHENMFWYRQDPGLGLRLIYFSYDVKMKEKGDIPEGYSVSREKKERFSLILESASTNQTSMYLCASISGLAKNIQYFGAGTRLSVL.

This clone showed up many times. The read gets to within 3 residues of the CDR3 end, and the germline J gene fills in the rest. The gene calls are TRBV12-3 or TRBV12-4 and TRBJ1-2; D is uncertain. The length of the CDR3 is 15 residues. Trimming took off 1 base at V and 3 bases at J, with 12 bases between the two ends. The part of the CDR3 DNA that was read is TGTGCCAGCAGTTTAGGGCAGGCAGTTGACTATGGC. Residues: CASSLGQAVDYG. The whole CDR3 sequence reads CASSLGQAVDYGYTF.

This clone was detected many times. The read falls 3 residues short of the CDR3 end, and the missing part is taken from the germline J gene. The rearrangement links TRBV20-1 to TRBJ2-7, with D possibly being TRBD2 (6 bases). The ends were cut back, 0 bases at V and 3 bases at J, with 15 bases in the middle. The CDR3 length is 15 residues. Germline-derived CDR1 and CDR2 are DFQATT and SNEGSKA (reference sequence). CDR3: CSARDRDRGFYEQYF. The sequenced part of the CDR3 DNA is TGCAGTGCTAGAGATCGCGACCGGGGGTTCTACGAG.

The sample holds many counts of this clone. The missing CDR3 end, 3 residues past where the read stops, is filled in from the germline J gene. The rearrangement joins TRBV5-1 to TRBJ2-5; D remains unclear. CDR3 size: 13 residues. CDR1 SGHRS and CDR2 YFSETQ come from the germline V gene. The V gene lost 4 bases and the J gene lost 5 bases, with 12 bases spanning the gap. The DNA read from the CDR3 is TGCGCCAGCAGCCCGGGTCGTAGGGAGACC. Protein product: CASSPGRRET. The CDR3 reads in full as CASSPGRRETQYF.

In this sample, this clone turned up many times. Read coverage stops 3 residues before the CDR3 terminus; the germline J gene supplies the remainder. V and J are TRBV20-1 and TRBJ2-1; 10 bases are shared with TRBD1. V lost 1 base to trimming and J lost 9 bases; unmatched junction nucleotides: 9. The V gene's germline CDR1 is DFQATT and CDR2 SNEGSKA (reference sequence). This CDR3 region has 15 residues. The CDR3 loop reads CSARVRDRGRREQFF. CDR3 DNA (partial): TGCAGTGCTAGAGTAAGAGACAGGGGGCGCCGTGAG.

This clone appeared many times. The read is 3 residues too short to cover the CDR3 end, so that end is filled in from the germline J gene. V usage is TRBV2 and J usage is TRBJ1-3; D may be TRBD1 (5 bases). The length of the CDR3 is 14 residues. Germline assignment: CDR1 SNHLY and CDR2 FYNNEI. Trimming took off 7 bases at V and 0 bases at J, with 10 bases between the two ends. The chain's CDR3 is CASKGTISGNTIYF. The CDR3 DNA, read in part, is TGTGCCAGCAAAGGGACTATCTCTGGAAACACC.

This clone was detected many times. The CDR3 goes on 3 residues after the read ends, and that part is filled in from the germline J gene. The chain uses TRBV5-5 and TRBJ2-3; possibly TRBD1 for D (5 bases). Germline V gives CDR1 SGHKS, CDR2 YYEKEE (reference sequence). Trimming removed 2 bases from V and 1 base from J, with 8 bases in between. The CDR3 covers 14 residues. The CDR3 here is CASSLQERTDTQYF. The sequenced CDR3 bases are TGTGCCAGCAGCTTACAGGAACGCACAGATACG.

This clone was picked up a small number of times. The read falls 3 residues short of the CDR3 end, and the missing part is taken from the germline J gene. The chain has TRBV19 and TRBJ2-4; no clear D. This CDR3 contains 14 residues. Germline-derived CDR1 and CDR2 are LNHDA and SQIVND (reference sequence). The sequenced part of the CDR3 DNA is TGTGCCAGTAGACCCTTCCTTTCGCTCTATGGT. Protein: CASRPFLSLYG. The CDR3 in full is CASRPFLSLYGQYF.

The sample holds many counts of this clone. The CDR3 end lies 3 residues beyond the end of the read and is filled in from the germline J gene. The chain joins TRBV20-1 to TRBJ2-7; weak D call: TRBD1 (6 bases). Trimming removed 3 bases at V and 2 bases at J, with 17 bases between. This CDR3 contains 15 residues. The germline gives CDR1 DFQATT, CDR2 SNEGSKA (reference sequence). The DNA read from the CDR3 is TGCAGTGCTAGTACCAATGACAGGTACCCCTACGAG. Its translation: CSASTNDRYPYE. The entire CDR3 reads CSASTNDRYPYEQYF.

This clone appeared many times. The read comes to an end 3 residues before the CDR3 does, leaving the germline J gene to fill in the end. V gene TRBV18 combines with J gene TRBJ2-7; D is unresolved. The CDR3 sequence is 14 residues long. The V gene's germline CDR1 is KGHSH and CDR2 LQKENI. V was pared by 6 bases and J by 1 base, with 13 bases between. The DNA read from the CDR3 is TGTGCCAGCTCCCCCCAGGTACGGTCCTACGAG. Protein sequence: CASSPQVRSYE. The full CDR3 sequence reads CASSPQVRSYEQYF. Supplemented by reference TRBV18 and TRBJ2-7, the full variable domain reads NAGVMQNPRHLVRRRGQEARLRCSPMKGHSHVYWYRQLPEEGLKFMVYLQKENIIDESGMPKERFSAEFPKEGPSILRIQQVVRGDSAAYFCASSPQVRSYEQYFGPGTRLTVT.

This clone showed up many times. The read finishes 3 residues shy of the CDR3 end, and the germline J gene is used to complete it. The V and J genes are TRBV19 and TRBJ2-1; TRBD1 aligns across 7 bases. Germline V gene data show CDR1 as LNHDA and CDR2 as SQIVND (reference sequence). V shed 9 bases, J shed 3 bases, and the junction held 8 bases outside the gene matches. The CDR3 totals 14 residues. The CDR3 DNA, read in part, is TGTGCCAGCCGACGGGACAGTGACTACAATGAG. Protein sequence: CASRRDSDYNE. The complete CDR3 sequence is CASRRDSDYNEQFF.

This clone has at least ten counts. The read ends 3 residues early relative to the CDR3; the germline J gene fills the gap. The gene calls are TRBV9 and TRBJ2-5, with 8 bases that match TRBD1. This CDR3 comprises 14 residues. Trimming cost V 4 bases and J 2 bases; bases outside gene matches: 4. Germline loops: CDR1 SGDLS, CDR2 YYNGEE. CDR3 DNA, as far as it was read: TGTGCCAGCAGCTATGACAGGGGTCAAGAGACC. Protein product: CASSYDRGQET. The full CDR3 sequence reads CASSYDRGQETQYF.

In this sample, this clone turned up many times. The missing CDR3 end, 3 residues past where the read stops, is filled in from the germline J gene. The rearrangement uses TRBV6-2 or TRBV6-3 and TRBJ2-7, with 9 bases lining up with TRBD2. The germline gives CDR1 MNHEY, CDR2 SVGEGT. This CDR3 is built from 14 residues. The trim removed 8 bases at V and 3 bases at J, leaving 8 bases unmatched. The CDR3 region is CASYGGGAVYEQYF. CDR3 DNA (partial): TGTGCCAGCTATGGCGGGGGGGCCGTCTACGAG.

This clone occurred many times. The read stops 3 residues short of the end of the CDR3; the missing end is completed from the germline J gene. V gene TRBV20-1 combines with J gene TRBJ2-5, with 7 bases identical to TRBD2. The germline gives CDR1 DFQATT, CDR2 SNEGSKA (reference sequence). The CDR3 spans 13 residues. After removal of 6 bases from V and 7 bases from J, the junction contained 11 bases not matched to a gene. Partial CDR3 DNA: TGCAGTGCGGCCGCCGGGACTATCGGGACC. Protein sequence: CSAAAGTIGT. The full CDR3 is CSAAAGTIGTQYF.

Many counts were recorded for this clone. The read terminates 3 residues before the CDR3 end, so the remaining end is supplied by the germline J gene. The rearrangement joins TRBV5-1 to TRBJ1-6; 9 nucleotides align to TRBD1. Trimming at V came to 3 bases and at J to 1 base, leaving 2 bases not matched to a gene. Germline loops: CDR1 SGHRS, CDR2 YFSETQ. The CDR3 sequence is 16 residues long. The CDR3 spells CASSSGQGSYNSPLHF. Partial CDR3 DNA: TGCGCCAGCAGCTCGGGACAGGGATCCTATAATTCACCC.